This TCR beta chain was captured by sequencing in a study of cytomegalovirus exposure and HLA in healthy donors. The study, taken as a whole, reports: The study listed roughly 160 cytomegalovirus-associated TCR beta chains. The classifier, whose performance was assessed in both the original and validation cohorts, reportedly diagnosed cytomegalovirus status with high specificity and sensitivity.

The donors formed part of the approximately 130-subject validation cohort, distinct from the 666-subject first cohort. V trimming: 5 bases; J trimming: 1 base; junction bases outside the gene matches: 7. Germline CDR1 KGHSH, CDR2 LQKENI. The length of the CDR3 is 15 residues. In the case of this clone: Its antigen is unknown.

The repertoire was sequenced with immunoSEQ multiplex PCR; TCRdb's copy has only in-frame clones and lacks some. The sample lists over 150,000 clones, 86% occurring once. The clonotype originates from a human donor in good health. The rearrangement uses TRBV18 and TRBJ2-7; 8 bases are a match to TRBD2. Sequenced sample: PBMCs. The CDR3 here is CASSTYSGVSYEQYF. Written as DNA, the CDR3 is TGTGCCAGCTCAACTTATAGCGGGGTATCCTACGAGCAGTACTTC.